The 28 T cell receptor beta chains presented below share a single source sample, sequenced in a study of cytomegalovirus exposure and HLA in healthy donors. PCR was performed using 60 Vbeta and 13 Jbeta primers. Libraries were prepared by immunoSEQ multiplex PCR; TCRdb keeps only in-frame clonotypes and omits some of them. In the table there are some 65,000 clones, roughly two thirds of which are singletons. What was sequenced was PBMCs. The receptors stem from a man aged 30 to 45 in good health and CMV-seronegative.

The chain employs TRBV30 and TRBJ1-1; D is perhaps TRBD1 (5 bases). The germline V and J ends were trimmed by 8 bases and 6 bases, with 13 bases remaining between them. The CDR3 runs 11 residues. From germline, CDR1 is GTSNPN and CDR2 SVGIG (reference sequence). The chain's CDR3 is CARGEGAEAFF. DNA for the CDR3: TGTGCCCGGGGTGAAGGGGCTGAAGCTTTCTTT. The full variable domain, with the rest looked up from reference TRBV30 and TRBJ1-1, is SQTIHQWPATLVQPVGSPLSLECTVEGTSNPNLYWYRQAAGRGLQLLFYSVGIGQISSEVPQNLSASRPQDRQFILSSKKLLLSDSGFYLCARGEGAEAFFGQGTRLTVV.

This clone was seen more than once but under ten times. The chain recombines TRBV11-3 with TRBJ2-7, with a tentative D call TRBD2 (6 bases). This CDR3 contains 15 residues. V was pared by 5 bases and J by 5 bases, with 19 bases between. CDR1 and CDR2 from the germline V gene are SGHNT and YENEEA. For the CDR3, the DNA is TGTGCCAGCAGCAGCGGCGGGGCGGGAACCCACGAGCAGTACTTC. It codes for CASSSGGAGTHEQYF.

This chain joins TRBV29-1 and TRBJ2-3; 8 bases are shared with TRBD2. CDR3 length: 13 residues. Per the germline V gene, CDR1 is SQVTM and CDR2 is ANQGSEA. V lost 6 bases to trimming and J lost 0 bases; unmatched junction nucleotides: 2. CDR3 protein: CSVAGASTDTQYF. Written as DNA, the CDR3 is TGCAGCGTAGCGGGAGCTAGCACAGATACGCAGTATTTT.

The J gene is TRBJ1-5, the V gene TRBV7-2; D may be TRBD1 (6 bases). V lost 3 bases and J 4 bases, leaving 10 bases between the germline ends. Germline V gene sequence: CDR1 SGHTA, CDR2 FQGNSA. The CDR3 sequence is 14 residues long. Written as DNA, the CDR3 is TGTGCCAGCAGCTTGGACAGTAGTAATCAGCCCCAGCATTTT. Its translation: CASSLDSSNQPQHF. Combining the CDR3 with reference TRBV7-2 and TRBJ1-5 gives the whole variable domain GAGVSQSPSNKVTEKGKDVELRCDPISGHTALYWYRQSLGQGLEFLIYFQGNSAPDKSGLPSDRFSAERTGGSVSTLTIQRTQQEDSAVYLCASSLDSSNQPQHFGDGTRLSIL.

This CDR3 reads CASSPGTAFGAFF. CDR3 nucleotide sequence: TGTGCCAGCAGCCCCGGGACAGCTTTCGGAGCTTTCTTT. The V and J genes are TRBV13 and TRBJ1-1; the match to TRBD1 covers 7 bases. The CDR3 extends over 13 amino acids. Trimming at V came to 5 bases and at J to 10 bases, leaving 10 bases not matched to a gene. Germline CDR1 is PRHDT and CDR2 is FYEKMQ (reference sequence).

This clone has more than one count but fewer than ten. The rearrangement links TRBV5-1 to TRBJ2-6; TRBD1 agrees at 8 bases. This CDR3 has 18 residues. The trim removed 0 bases at V and 2 bases at J, leaving 7 bases unmatched. Germline values: CDR1 SGHRS, CDR2 YFSETQ. CDR3 sequence reads: CASSLAGPDRAGANVLTF. As DNA, the CDR3 is TGCGCCAGCAGCTTGGCCGGGCCGGACAGGGCTGGGGCCAACGTCCTGACTTTC.

This clone has a handful of counts. The chain employs TRBV2 and TRBJ2-7; TRBD2 might be the D (5 bases). The CDR3 loop spans 14 amino acids. V lost 3 bases and J 7 bases, leaving 16 bases between the germline ends. CDR1 SNHLY and CDR2 FYNNEI come from the germline V gene. The chain's CDR3 is CASSDRMHTREQYF. CDR3 sequence (DNA): TGTGCCAGCAGTGACCGTATGCACACTAGGGAGCAGTACTTC.

This clone has more than one count but fewer than ten. V gene TRBV2 combines with J gene TRBJ1-2, with 8 nucleotides matching TRBD1. The CDR3 has 13 amino acids. The V gene's germline CDR1 is SNHLY and CDR2 FYNNEI. Germline trimming cut 8 bases from V and 9 bases from J; bases unmatched to any gene: 11. DNA for the CDR3: TGTGCCAGCGTATACTCAGGGGGCGCGAGCTACACCTTC. It translates to CASVYSGGASYTF. The full variable domain, in which reference TRBV2 and TRBJ1-2 provide the parts outside the CDR3, is EPEVTQTPSHQVTQMGQEVILRCVPISNHLYFYWYRQILGQKVEFLVSFYNNEISEKSEIFDDQFSVERPDGSNFTLKIRSTKLEDSAMYFCASVYSGGASYTFGSGTRLTVV.

This clone was recorded once. The chain combines TRBV29-1 with TRBJ1-2; D is perhaps TRBD1 (6 bases). V was cut by 6 bases and J by 0 bases, with 14 bases left in between. Per the germline V gene, CDR1 is SQVTM and CDR2 is ANQGSEA. The CDR3 totals 14 residues. This CDR3 reads CSVYPTGANYGYTF. For the CDR3, the DNA is TGCAGCGTCTATCCGACAGGAGCTAACTATGGCTACACCTTC.

With regard to this clone: At one end, the junction sequence differs from germline, possibly due to a read error. The V and J genes are TRBV7-9 and TRBJ1-4; a possible D gene is TRBD1 (5 bases). CDR1 is SEHNR, CDR2 FQNEAQ, per germline (reference sequence). The CDR3 runs 12 residues. CDR3 bases: TGTGCCAGCAGCCAAAACCGGGACTCCCTGATTTTT. This gives the protein CASSQNRDSLIF.

This clone has just a few counts. The chain joins TRBV6-1 to TRBJ2-7; tentative D call: TRBD2 (7 bases). The germline V gene encodes CDR1 MNHNS and CDR2 SASEGT. The CDR3 is made up of 15 amino acids. Trimming stripped 3 bases from V and 0 bases from J, with 12 bases between. CDR3 loop: CASSERGPRSYEQYF. The CDR3 coding sequence is TGTGCCAGCAGTGAGCGGGGGCCCCGCTCCTACGAGCAGTACTTC.

In this sample, this clone turned up a few times. The chain recombines TRBV19 with TRBJ2-7; perhaps TRBD2 as D (6 bases). The germline V gene has CDR1 LNHDA and CDR2 SQIVND (reference sequence). This CDR3 comprises 16 residues. The ends were cut back, 6 bases at V and 2 bases at J, with 20 bases in the middle. The chain's CDR3 is CASSPRNRDSTYEQYF. The CDR3 DNA is TGTGCCAGTAGCCCACGTAACCGGGACTCAACCTACGAGCAGTACTTC.

This sequence joins TRBV7-9 and TRBJ1-5, with 9 bases aligning to TRBD1. The germline gives CDR1 SEHNR, CDR2 FQNEAQ (reference sequence). V was pared by 5 bases and J by 4 bases, with 6 bases of the junction left unmatched. CDR3 length: 15 amino acids. The CDR3 DNA reads as TGTGCCAGCAGCCGGGGACAGGGAGGAAATCAGCCCCAGCATTTT. Amino acids: CASSRGQGGNQPQHF.

This clone has only a few counts. The chain is built from TRBV27 and TRBJ2-1; D is unclear. There are 14 residues in the CDR3. Trimming removed 5 bases from V and 3 bases from J, with 11 bases in between. The germline gives CDR1 MNHEY, CDR2 SMNVEV (reference sequence). CDR3 residues: CASSVDSVYNEQFF. The CDR3 DNA sequence: TGTGCCAGCAGTGTCGACTCGGTCTACAATGAGCAGTTCTTC.

The chain employs TRBV15 and TRBJ2-1, with 11 positions matching TRBD2. Germline assignment: CDR1 LNHNV and CDR2 YYDKDF (reference sequence). Trimming cost V 0 bases and J 6 bases; bases outside gene matches: 1. The CDR3 runs to 15 residues. The DNA for the CDR3 is TGTGCCACCAGCAGAGATAGCGGGGGGGCCAATGAGCAGTTCTTC. Its protein is CATSRDSGGANEQFF.

The chain combines TRBV2 with TRBJ1-5; D is uncertain. The CDR3 totals 13 residues. With 4 bases removed from V and 7 bases from J, the gap between germline ends came to 11 bases. The V gene's germline CDR1 is SNHLY and CDR2 FYNNEI. CDR3 region: CASSVSGGQPQHF. The CDR3 region has the DNA TGTGCCAGCAGTGTCTCGGGTGGCCAGCCCCAGCATTTT.

This clone was seen a few times. This chain links TRBV7-7 with TRBJ1-6, with 8 bases matching TRBD1. The CDR3 has 13 amino acids. Germline CDR1 and CDR2: SSHAT and FNYEAQ (reference sequence). The junction had 1 base not matched to a gene; V was cut back by 5 bases and J by 7 bases. CDR3 region: CASSRDRNSPLHF. The CDR3 coding sequence is TGTGCCAGCAGCAGGGACAGGAATTCACCCCTCCACTTT.

Only a few counts were recorded for this clone. The chain carries TRBV6-1 and TRBJ1-2; D may be TRBD1 (6 bases). CDR1 and CDR2 (germline): MNHNS, SASEGT. V was pared by 3 bases and J by 7 bases, with 9 bases between. This CDR3 is 12 amino acids long. The CDR3: CASSDAGVGYTF. The DNA for the CDR3 is TGTGCCAGCAGTGACGCAGGGGTTGGCTACACCTTC.

The J gene is TRBJ1-1, the V gene TRBV4-1; 8 nucleotides match TRBD1. V dropped 3 bases and J dropped 1; count of bases not matched to a gene: 4. Germline-derived CDR1 and CDR2 are MGHRA and YSYEKL. The CDR3 is made up of 15 amino acids. For the CDR3, the DNA is TGCGCCAGCAGCCACCCGGGGACAGGGAACACTGAAGCTTTCTTT. Its translation is CASSHPGTGNTEAFF.

The chain recombines TRBV5-6 with TRBJ2-1; no firm D call. V lost 3 bases and J lost 3, with 7 bases in between. Germline V lookup: CDR1 SGHDT, CDR2 YYEEEE. The CDR3 is made up of 13 amino acids. The CDR3 DNA reads as TGTGCCAGCAGCTGGCAAAACTACAATGAGCAGTTCTTC. It is translated as CASSWQNYNEQFF.

V gene TRBV6-1 combines with J gene TRBJ2-5; tentative D call: TRBD2 (7 bases). The CDR3 covers 14 residues. The germline CDR1 and CDR2 sequences are MNHNS and SASEGT. V was trimmed by 4 bases and J by 4 bases, leaving 13 bases between them. The CDR3 here is CASSGGGRRETQYF. CDR3 bases: TGTGCCAGCAGTGGGGGGGGGCGCCGAGAGACCCAGTACTTC.

V usage is TRBV9 and J usage is TRBJ1-3; weak D call: TRBD1 (5 bases). V lost 3 bases and J 0 bases, leaving 10 bases between the germline ends. Germline V gene lookup returns CDR1 SGDLS and CDR2 YYNGEE. The CDR3 spans 15 residues. The CDR3 DNA is TGTGCCAGCAGCGGAGACAGTGTCTCTGGAAACACCATATATTTT. This translates into CASSGDSVSGNTIYF.

This clone was counted once. The chain is built from TRBV7-2 and TRBJ2-7; 8 nucleotides align to TRBD2. The germline V gene encodes CDR1 SGHTA and CDR2 FQGNSA. V gave up 5 bases and J gave up 3 bases; unmatched junction bases: 9. This CDR3 has 15 residues. CDR3 bases: TGTGCCAGCAGCGAGGCGGGGGGACCCTACTACGAGCAGTACTTC. Translation: CASSEAGGPYYEQYF.

The chain links TRBV9 to TRBJ2-1; D perhaps matches TRBD1 (6 bases). The CDR3 is 15 amino acids. Trimming took off 2 bases at V and 9 bases at J, with 18 bases between the two ends. The germline V gene encodes CDR1 SGDLS and CDR2 YYNGEE. CDR3 in DNA: TGTGCCAGCAGCGTGCGAGGTCTGGGGGCTGGTGAGCAGTTCTTC. Translating it yields CASSVRGLGAGEQFF.

The V gene is TRBV28, the J gene TRBJ1-5; possible D gene TRBD1, 5 bases. Trimming stripped 7 bases from V and 4 bases from J, with 11 bases between. The germline CDR1 and CDR2 sequences are MDHEN and SYDVKM. This CDR3 is 13 amino acids long. The CDR3: CASNWTPNQPQHF. The CDR3 bases are TGTGCCAGCAACTGGACACCAAATCAGCCCCAGCATTTT.

V usage is TRBV7-9 and J usage is TRBJ1-3; D may be TRBD1 (5 bases). The CDR3 has 15 residues. CDR1 SEHNR and CDR2 FQNEAQ come from the germline V gene (reference sequence). Trimming shortened V by 5 bases and J by 1 base, and 12 bases separated the two germline ends. CDR3: CASSLPGASGNTIYF. As DNA, the CDR3 is TGTGCCAGCAGCCTCCCTGGGGCATCTGGAAACACCATATATTTT.

In nucleotides, the CDR3 is TGTGCCAGCAGTGAAGTGACAGGGGGGTCGTGGACCCAGTACTTC. Protein sequence: CASSEVTGGSWTQYF. The V call is TRBV2, the J call TRBJ2-5; 9 bases are a match to TRBD1. Trimming removed 1 base from V and 7 bases from J; junction bases left unmatched: 7. The CDR3 length is 15 residues. Germline assignment: CDR1 SNHLY and CDR2 FYNNEI.

CDR3 bases: TGTGCCTGGGATTCGGCTCTGTGGGGGGGGACAGATACGCAGTATTTT. Translation: CAWDSALWGGTDTQYF. The V gene is TRBV30, the J gene TRBJ2-3, with TRBD2 matching over 7 bases. This CDR3 is 16 amino acids long. The germline V gene has CDR1 GTSNPN and CDR2 SVGIG (reference sequence). V shed 5 bases and J 3 bases; nucleotides not matched to a gene: 14.